These 20 T cell receptor beta chains came from one sample sequenced in a study of beta chain features in type 1 diabetes. Investigators reverse transcribed all isolated RNA, so they sequenced expressed TCRB transcripts. The repertoire was sequenced with immunoSEQ multiplex PCR; TCRdb's copy has only in-frame clones and lacks some. The repertoire includes roughly 230,000 clones, 9% to 10% of them detected once, and under 0.045% sits in the top ten. Sequenced sample: naive CD4+ T cells from blood. The receptors originated from a woman aged 18-30 years in good health.

The chain employs TRBV5-1 and TRBJ2-3; D is unclear. The CDR3 contains 14 residues. Germline CDR1 and CDR2: SGHRS and YFSETQ. V shed 6 bases and J shed 1 base, with 12 bases lying between them. The CDR3 DNA follows: TGCGCCAGCAACTATCAGACTGGCACAGATACGCAGTATTTT. Translating it yields CASNYQTGTDTQYF.

CDR3 DNA: TGTGCCAGCAGCCTAATAGCGGGAGAGGGGAATGAGCAGTTCTTC. The encoded protein is CASSLIAGEGNEQFF. The rearrangement uses TRBV5-4 and TRBJ2-1, with 9 bases identical to TRBD2. This CDR3 region has 15 residues. Germline trimming cut 4 bases from V and 7 bases from J; bases unmatched to any gene: 9. Germline V gene sequence: CDR1 SGHNT, CDR2 YYREEE (reference sequence).

The rearrangement uses TRBV18 and TRBJ2-1; D possibly corresponds to TRBD2 (7 bases). Germline V gene lookup returns CDR1 KGHSH and CDR2 LQKENI. The CDR3 totals 14 residues. The V end was cut by 1 base, the J end by 8 bases, with 12 bases between. CDR3 DNA: TGTGCCAGCTCACCACGGACGGGGGGCTATGAGCAGTTCTTC. It encodes CASSPRTGGYEQFF.

The table lists this clone with many counts. The rearrangement uses TRBV4-1 and TRBJ2-5; 8 bases map to TRBD2. CDR1 is MGHRA and CDR2 is YSYEKL in the germline V gene. V lost 0 bases, J lost 1 base, and 7 bases stayed unmatched. The CDR3 is 17 residues long. As DNA, the CDR3 is TGCGCCAGCAGCCAAGATGTGAGCGGGGGAAGCCAAGAGACCCAGTACTTC. Translation: CASSQDVSGGSQETQYF.

This clone was detected many times. DNA of the CDR3: TGTGCCAGCAGCTTGGCCGCGTTAAGTAGCACCGGGGAGCTGTTTTTT. This sequence encodes CASSLAALSSTGELFF. This rearrangement joins TRBV5-4 to TRBJ2-2, with D hard to call. The CDR3 is 16 amino acids. V was trimmed by 0 bases and J by 4 bases, leaving 13 bases between them. The germline V gene has CDR1 SGHNT and CDR2 YYREEE (reference sequence). Using reference TRBV5-4 and TRBJ2-2 for the parts outside the CDR3, the full variable domain is ETGVTQSPTHLIKTRGQQVTLRCSSQSGHNTVSWYQQALGQGPQFIFQYYREEENGRGNFPPRFSGLQFPNYSSELNVNALELDDSALYLCASSLAALSSTGELFFGEGSRLTVL.

A few counts support this clone. This specimen includes other DNA sequences encoding the same CDR3. This chain joins TRBV5-1 and TRBJ2-7, with TRBD1 as a possible D gene (6 bases). This CDR3 contains 14 residues. The ends were cut back, 4 bases at V and 3 bases at J, with 14 bases in the middle. Germline loops: CDR1 SGHRS, CDR2 YFSETQ. This CDR3 reads CASSLRQAGYEQYF. The CDR3 bases are TGCGCCAGCAGCCTAAGACAGGCCGGCTACGAGCAGTACTTC.

In this sample, this clone turned up a few times. The chain has TRBV30 and TRBJ2-5, with TRBD1 matching over 11 bases. Germline V gene lookup returns CDR1 GTSNPN and CDR2 SVGIG (reference sequence). After removal of 2 bases from V and 5 bases from J, the junction contained 7 bases not matched to a gene. The CDR3 is 15 residues long. The CDR3 sequence: CAWSIGQGAVETQYF. The CDR3 coding sequence is TGTGCCTGGAGTATAGGACAGGGGGCAGTCGAGACCCAGTACTTC.

V usage is TRBV6-5 and J usage is TRBJ2-3; possible D gene TRBD2, 6 bases. V was shortened by 7 bases and J by 1 base, with 15 bases between the two germline ends. This CDR3 is built from 15 residues. Germline V gives CDR1 MNHEY, CDR2 SVGAGI. The CDR3 loop is CASKAQLARTDTQYF. CDR3 bases: TGTGCCAGCAAGGCCCAACTAGCACGCACAGATACGCAGTATTTT.

The DNA for the CDR3 is TGTGCCAGCAGAGTAGACTCCCTTCCCCACAATGAGCAGTTCTTC. Amino acid sequence: CASRVDSLPHNEQFF. The chain has TRBV5-4 and TRBJ2-1; D call uncertain. Trimming stripped 5 bases from V and 5 bases from J, with 17 bases between. The CDR3 length is 15 residues. The germline gives CDR1 SGHNT, CDR2 YYREEE (reference sequence).

In this sample, this clone turned up a few times. J is TRBJ2-1 and V is TRBV6-1, with a possible D match to TRBD1 (5 bases). Germline V gene data show CDR1 as MNHNS and CDR2 as SASEGT. The CDR3 runs 16 residues. Trimming shortened V by 2 bases and J by 2 bases, and 13 bases separated the two germline ends. The CDR3 protein is CASSETDSATYNEQFF. CDR3 DNA sequence: TGTGCCAGCAGTGAAACTGACAGTGCTACCTACAATGAGCAGTTCTTC.

The V gene is TRBV6-5, the J gene TRBJ1-1; D is perhaps TRBD1 (5 bases). CDR1 is MNHEY, CDR2 SVGAGI, per germline. The CDR3 runs 13 residues. The ends were cut back, 7 bases at V and 3 bases at J, with 12 bases in the middle. CDR3 residues: CASNRGGHTEAFF. As DNA, the CDR3 is TGTGCCAGCAACCGGGGGGGTCACACTGAAGCTTTCTTT.

The genes are TRBV30 and TRBJ1-1; 7 bases line up with TRBD1. The V segment lost 6 bases and the J segment 12 bases; nucleotides outside the gene matches: 13. CDR3 length: 12 amino acids. Germline V gene lookup returns CDR1 GTSNPN and CDR2 SVGIG (reference sequence). The CDR3: CACGQASESTFF. Written as DNA, the CDR3 is TGTGCCTGCGGACAGGCAAGCGAGTCGACTTTCTTT.

This rearrangement joins TRBV5-6 to TRBJ2-7; 13 nucleotides line up with TRBD2. The CDR3 consists of 18 residues. J was trimmed by 4 bases and V by 2 bases; bases with no gene match: 12. Germline V gene sequence: CDR1 SGHDT, CDR2 YYEEEE. The CDR3 sequence: CASSFRTSGLAGIYEQYF. The CDR3 DNA reads TGTGCCAGCAGCTTTCGAACCTCGGGACTAGCGGGAATATACGAGCAGTACTTC.

The table lists this clone with a few counts. The chain combines TRBV5-1 with TRBJ2-7, with a weak D call TRBD2 (6 bases). The CDR3 is 13 amino acids. Trimming shortened V by 4 bases and J by 9 bases, and 17 bases separated the two germline ends. Germline CDR1 and CDR2: SGHRS and YFSETQ. This CDR3 reads CASSLRDSESQYF. CDR3 DNA sequence: TGCGCCAGCAGCCTCCGGGACTCGGAATCGCAGTACTTC.

This clone has a handful of counts. The chain joins TRBV5-4 to TRBJ2-3, with 7 bases identical to TRBD2. Trimming took 2 bases from V and 2 from J; bases not matched to a gene: 2. Germline V gene data show CDR1 as SGHNT and CDR2 as YYREEE (reference sequence). CDR3 size: 14 residues. CDR3 nucleotide sequence: TGTGCCAGCAGCTTAAGCGGGAACACAGATACGCAGTATTTT. Translating it yields CASSLSGNTDTQYF.

This clone was seen only a few times. The V gene is TRBV15, the J gene TRBJ2-5; TRBD1 is a possible D gene (6 bases). CDR3 length: 16 residues. Germline assignment: CDR1 LNHNV and CDR2 YYDKDF (reference sequence). Trimming took off 0 bases at V and 1 base at J, with 12 bases between the two ends. Here the CDR3 DNA reads TGTGCCACCAGCAGAGATCCGACAGGCCTCCAAGAGACCCAGTACTTC. This encodes CATSRDPTGLQETQYF.

This clone came up a few times. Other DNA sequences in the sample encode the same CDR3. This chain joins TRBV28 and TRBJ1-2, with a weak D call TRBD1 (5 bases). V lost 3 bases and J 0 bases, leaving 8 bases between the germline ends. This CDR3 is 14 amino acids long. Germline V gives CDR1 MDHEN, CDR2 SYDVKM. CDR3 sequence reads: CASSLGGANYGYTF. CDR3 coding DNA: TGTGCCAGCAGTTTGGGAGGGGCTAACTATGGCTACACCTTC.

The chain links TRBV5-1 to TRBJ2-2; maybe TRBD1 (6 bases). CDR3 size: 14 residues. Trimming removed 5 bases at V and 2 bases at J, with 10 bases between. Germline loops: CDR1 SGHRS, CDR2 YFSETQ. This CDR3 reads CASRARGNTGELFF. The CDR3 bases are TGCGCCAGCAGGGCCAGGGGTAACACCGGGGAGCTGTTTTTT.

This CDR3 reads CASSLAGSPGETQYF. The CDR3, as DNA: TGCGCCAGCAGCTTGGCAGGTTCTCCTGGGGAGACCCAGTACTTC. The chain couples TRBV5-1 to TRBJ2-5; D uncertain. The CDR3 is 15 residues long. Trimming stripped 0 bases from V and 5 bases from J, with 14 bases between. Germline loops: CDR1 SGHRS, CDR2 YFSETQ. Full variable domain (rest looked up from reference TRBV5-1 and TRBJ2-5): KAGVTQTPRYLIKTRGQQVTLSCSPISGHRSVSWYQQTPGQGLQFLFEYFSETQRNKGNFPGRFSGRQFSNSRSEMNVSTLELGDSALYLCASSLAGSPGETQYFGPGTRLLVL.

Only a few counts were recorded for this clone. J is TRBJ2-2 and V is TRBV7-2, with 9 bases lining up with TRBD1. There are 16 residues in the CDR3. J lost 1 base, V lost 5 bases, and 5 bases had no gene match. CDR1 is SGHTA, CDR2 FQGNSA, per germline. The CDR3 spells CASSPGQGMNTGELFF. Written as DNA, the CDR3 is TGTGCCAGCAGCCCGGGACAGGGAATGAACACCGGGGAGCTGTTTTTT.